This T cell receptor beta chain was found in a study of OX40 agonist ivuxolimab in advanced cancers. Study-wide findings and caveats: The average count of expanded clones was higher among CD8+ T cells than among CD4+.

This CDR3 has 17 amino acids. Germline values: CDR1 MGHRA, CDR2 YSYEKL. Between the trimmed V and J ends, which lost 3 bases and 7 bases, there was a span of 22 bases. This clone was detected only once. Its matching antigen is unknown. Only in-frame clones appear in the TCRdb table, and some are missing; sequencing was by immunoSEQ multiplex PCR. The repertoire has over 20,000 clones, roughly 83% of them found once; the top ten carry around a third. The sequence was collected from an adult with an advanced solid tumor such as melanoma, head and neck, liver or kidney cancer. Sequences were derived from CD4+ or CD8+ T cells sorted from blood, sampled in a trial of the OX40 agonist ivuxolimab. This sequence joins TRBV4-1 and TRBJ2-1, with a tentative D call TRBD2 (6 bases). CDR3 protein: CASSHPHVGGGSNEQFF. The DNA for the CDR3 is TGCGCCAGCAGCCATCCACATGTAGGAGGAGGGTCGAATGAGCAGTTCTTC.